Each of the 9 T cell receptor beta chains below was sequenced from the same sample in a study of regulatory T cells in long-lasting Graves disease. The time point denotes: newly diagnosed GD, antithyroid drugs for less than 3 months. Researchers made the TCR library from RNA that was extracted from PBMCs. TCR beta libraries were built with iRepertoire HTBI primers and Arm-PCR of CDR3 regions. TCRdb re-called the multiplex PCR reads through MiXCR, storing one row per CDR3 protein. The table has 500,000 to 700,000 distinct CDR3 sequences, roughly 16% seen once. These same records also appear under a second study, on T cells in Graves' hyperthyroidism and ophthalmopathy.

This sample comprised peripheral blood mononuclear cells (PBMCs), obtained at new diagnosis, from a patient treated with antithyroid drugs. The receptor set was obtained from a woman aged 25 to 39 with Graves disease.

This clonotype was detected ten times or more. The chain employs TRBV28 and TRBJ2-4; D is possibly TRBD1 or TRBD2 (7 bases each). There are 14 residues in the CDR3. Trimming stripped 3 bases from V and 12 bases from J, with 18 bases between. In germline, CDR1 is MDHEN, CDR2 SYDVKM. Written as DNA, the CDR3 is TGTGCCAGCAGTTTGGAAGGGGGCGGGAGATATCAGTACTTC. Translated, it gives CASSLEGGGRYQYF.

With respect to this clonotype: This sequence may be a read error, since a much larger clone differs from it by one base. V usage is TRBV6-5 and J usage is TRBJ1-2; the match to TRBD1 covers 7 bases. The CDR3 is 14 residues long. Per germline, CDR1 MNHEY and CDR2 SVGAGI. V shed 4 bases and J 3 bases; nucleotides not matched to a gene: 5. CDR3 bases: TGTGCCAGCAGTTCGGACAGGTTCGACTATGGCTACACCTTC. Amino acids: CASSSDRFDYGYTF.

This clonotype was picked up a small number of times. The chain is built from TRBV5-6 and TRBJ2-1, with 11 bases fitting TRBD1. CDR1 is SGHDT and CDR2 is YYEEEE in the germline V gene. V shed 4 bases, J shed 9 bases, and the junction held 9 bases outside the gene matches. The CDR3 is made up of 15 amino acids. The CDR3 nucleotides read TGTGCCAGCAGCACGGACAGGGGGCCCCGGAGTGAGCAGTTCTTC. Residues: CASSTDRGPRSEQFF.

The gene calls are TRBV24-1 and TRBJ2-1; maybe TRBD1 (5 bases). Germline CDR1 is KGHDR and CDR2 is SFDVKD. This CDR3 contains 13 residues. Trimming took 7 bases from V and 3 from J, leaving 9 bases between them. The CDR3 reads CATRQTDYNEQFF. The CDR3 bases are TGTGCCACCAGGCAGACAGACTACAATGAGCAGTTCTTC.

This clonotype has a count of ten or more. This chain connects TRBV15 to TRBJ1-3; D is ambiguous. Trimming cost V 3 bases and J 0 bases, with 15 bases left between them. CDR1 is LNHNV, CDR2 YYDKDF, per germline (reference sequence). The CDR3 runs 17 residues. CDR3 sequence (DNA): TGTGCCACCAGCAGCCCAAGCGACCCTCGCTCTGGAAACACCATATATTTT. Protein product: CATSSPSDPRSGNTIYF.

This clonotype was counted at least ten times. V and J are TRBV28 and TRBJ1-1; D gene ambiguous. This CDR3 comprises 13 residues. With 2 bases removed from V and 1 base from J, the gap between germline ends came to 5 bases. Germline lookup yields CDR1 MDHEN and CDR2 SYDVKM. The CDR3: CASSLIRNTEAFF. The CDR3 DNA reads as TGTGCCAGCAGTTTAATTCGGAACACTGAAGCTTTCTTT.

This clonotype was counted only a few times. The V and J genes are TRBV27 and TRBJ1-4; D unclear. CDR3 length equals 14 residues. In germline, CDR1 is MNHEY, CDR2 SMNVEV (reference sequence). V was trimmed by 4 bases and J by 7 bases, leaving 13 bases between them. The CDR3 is CASSSLPGVEKLFF. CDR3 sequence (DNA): TGTGCCAGCAGTTCTTTACCTGGAGTTGAAAAACTGTTTTTT.

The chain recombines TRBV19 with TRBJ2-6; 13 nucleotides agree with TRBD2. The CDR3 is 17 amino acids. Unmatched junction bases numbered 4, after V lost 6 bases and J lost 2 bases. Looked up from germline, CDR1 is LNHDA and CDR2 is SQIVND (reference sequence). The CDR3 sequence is CASSGLAGEAGANVLTF. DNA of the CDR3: TGTGCCAGTAGCGGACTAGCGGGAGAAGCTGGGGCCAACGTCCTGACTTTC.

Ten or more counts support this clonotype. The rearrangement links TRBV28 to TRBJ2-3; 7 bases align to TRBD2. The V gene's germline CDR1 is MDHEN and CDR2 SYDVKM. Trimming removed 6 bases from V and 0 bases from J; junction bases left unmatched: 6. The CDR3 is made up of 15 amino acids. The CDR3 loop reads CASRGNSGSTDTQYF. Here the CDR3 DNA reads TGTGCCAGCAGGGGTAATAGCGGGAGCACAGATACGCAGTATTTT.